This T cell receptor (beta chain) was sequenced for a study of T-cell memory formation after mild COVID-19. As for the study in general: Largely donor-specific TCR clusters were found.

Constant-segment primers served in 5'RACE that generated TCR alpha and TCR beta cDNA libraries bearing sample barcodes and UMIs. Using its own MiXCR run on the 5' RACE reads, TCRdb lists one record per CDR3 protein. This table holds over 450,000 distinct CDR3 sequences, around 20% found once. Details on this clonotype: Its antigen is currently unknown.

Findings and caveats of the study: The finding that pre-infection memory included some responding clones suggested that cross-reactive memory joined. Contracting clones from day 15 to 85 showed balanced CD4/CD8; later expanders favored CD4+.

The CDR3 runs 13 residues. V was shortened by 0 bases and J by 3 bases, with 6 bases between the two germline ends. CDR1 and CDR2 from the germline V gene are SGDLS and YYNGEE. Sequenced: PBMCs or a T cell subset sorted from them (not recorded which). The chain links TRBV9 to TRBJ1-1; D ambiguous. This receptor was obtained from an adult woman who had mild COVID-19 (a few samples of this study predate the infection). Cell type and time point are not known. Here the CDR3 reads CASSVAGDTEAFF. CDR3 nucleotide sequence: TGTGCCAGCAGCGTAGCCGGGGACACTGAAGCTTTCTTT.